This entry lists 7 T cell receptor beta chains sequenced from one sample in a study of T cell repertoires in cytomegalovirus infection. What these receptors recognize is not known. TCRdb recomputed calls from the reads with MiXCR, one row per CDR3 protein. The sample lists a few hundred thousand distinct CDR3 sequences, approximately 40% occurring once. The material was cultured PBMCs, obtained from culture after CMV antigen stimulation. All receptors derive from a human donor in good health (CMV status not recorded). Some clones in this sample may be carry-over from other donors' samples.

Comment on this clonotype: An end of the junction does not agree with germline; a read error may underlie this. The chain is built from TRBV28 and TRBJ2-7; 8 bases agree with TRBD2. The CDR3 loop spans 12 amino acids. Per germline, CDR1 MDHEN and CDR2 SYDVKM. The CDR3 DNA reads TGTGCCAGCAGTTTCCTTAGCGGGACGCCTCGGTTC. Protein sequence: CASSFLSGTPRF.

This clonotype has more than one count but fewer than ten. The CDR3 nucleotides are TGTGCCAGCAGCTTAGGAGCCCGGGGGTGGGAGACCCAGTACTTC. Residues: CASSLGARGWETQYF. V usage is TRBV7-2 and J usage is TRBJ2-5, with D possibly being TRBD2 (6 bases). CDR1 and CDR2 from the germline V gene are SGHTA and FQGNSA. The CDR3 is made up of 15 amino acids. V shed 1 base and J shed 5 bases, with 14 bases lying between them.

This clonotype was picked up a small number of times. The CDR3 is CASSYEGGPQETQYF. The CDR3, as DNA: TGTGCCAGCAGTTATGAGGGAGGGCCCCAAGAGACCCAGTACTTC. The genes are TRBV6-2 or TRBV6-3 and TRBJ2-5; 7 bases align to TRBD2. Germline assignment: CDR1 MNHEY and CDR2 SVGEGT. V was pared by 3 bases and J by 1 base, with 5 bases of the junction left unmatched. This CDR3 contains 15 residues.

As DNA, the CDR3 is TGTGCCAGCAGCCAAGATTTAGACCGAAGGGAGCAGTTCTTC. Amino acid sequence: CASSQDLDRREQFF. The genes are TRBV3-1 and TRBJ2-1, with D hard to call. Looked up from germline, CDR1 is LGHDT and CDR2 is YNNKEL (reference sequence). V lost 0 bases to trimming and J lost 10 bases, with 13 bases between them. The CDR3 length is 14 residues.

In nucleotides, the CDR3 is TGTGCCAGCAGATCCAGACAGGATAGCTCCTACGAGCAGTACTTC. Translated: CASRSRQDSSYEQYF. V usage is TRBV2 and J usage is TRBJ2-7; D is possibly TRBD1 (6 bases). Germline V gene lookup returns CDR1 SNHLY and CDR2 FYNNEI. Trimming cost V 6 bases and J 0 bases, with 15 bases left between them. CDR3 length: 15 residues.

This clonotype was seen a handful of times. This chain links TRBV5-4 with TRBJ1-1; D remains unclear. The CDR3 sequence is 13 residues long. Per germline, CDR1 SGHNT and CDR2 YYREEE (reference sequence). Trimming shortened V by 5 bases and J by 1 base, and 9 bases separated the two germline ends. In nucleotides, the CDR3 is TGTGCCAGCAGAATCCGAGCGAACACTGAAGCTTTCTTT. Protein product: CASRIRANTEAFF.

The V call is TRBV7-2, the J call TRBJ2-7; 7 positions match TRBD1. The V and J ends lost 5 bases and 7 bases, in that order; junction bases with no gene match: 11. Germline V CDR1 and CDR2: SGHTA, FQGNSA. The CDR3 runs 14 residues. The CDR3 region has the DNA TGTGCCAGCAGCGTCAGGACAGGACTCCGGGAGCAGTACTTC. The encoded protein is CASSVRTGLREQYF.